These 10 T cell receptor beta chains were sequenced from one sample in a study of T cells in localized non-small cell lung cancer. Here immunoSEQ multiplex PCR was the method, and the copy in TCRdb shows in-frame clones only, minus some. This repertoire shows 9,500 to 14,000 clones, 25% to 30% found once; its top ten account for about 5.6%. This specimen consisted of lung tumor tissue, obtained before any cancer treatment. The receptors come from a man between 40 and 70 years old with stage I lung adenocarcinoma.

This clone has more than one count but fewer than ten. The genes are TRBV9 and TRBJ1-1; no clear D gene. V shed 3 bases and J shed 0 bases, with 9 bases lying between them. Germline CDR1 and CDR2: SGDLS and YYNGEE. CDR3 length equals 14 residues. The CDR3 DNA is TGTGCCAGCAGCGGTCCAGGCGTGAACACTGAAGCTTTCTTT. Protein: CASSGPGVNTEAFF. Drawing the rest from reference TRBV9 and TRBJ1-1, the complete variable domain is DSGVTQTPKHLITATGQRVTLRCSPRSGDLSVYWYQQSLDQGLQFLIQYYNGEERAKGNILERFSAQQFPDLHSELNLSSLELGDSALYFCASSGPGVNTEAFFGQGTRLTVV.

Notes on this clone: At one boundary the junction diverges from the germline segment, which might be a read error. This chain connects TRBV6-8 to TRBJ2-7, with TRBD1 identical over 8 bases. The germline V gene encodes CDR1 MNHGY and CDR2 SAAAGT. The CDR3 contains 14 residues. For the CDR3, the DNA is TGTGCCATCAGTTACATCGACAGGGGCTACGAGCAGTACTTC. As protein: CAISYIDRGYEQYF.

The chain has TRBV9 and TRBJ1-2; D not certain. There are 14 residues in the CDR3. V lost 3 bases and J 4 bases, leaving 13 bases between the germline ends. CDR1 and CDR2 from the germline V gene are SGDLS and YYNGEE. The CDR3 reads CASSAAGRSYGYTF. Written as DNA, the CDR3 is TGTGCCAGCAGCGCCGCCGGACGCAGCTATGGCTACACCTTC.

For the CDR3, the DNA is TGTGCCAGCAGCTTAGTGCCTAGCGGGGGAACAGATACGCAGTATTTT. Translating it yields CASSLVPSGGTDTQYF. The gene calls are TRBV11-3 and TRBJ2-3; TRBD2 matches 10 bases. There are 16 residues in the CDR3. The V and J ends lost 1 base and 3 bases, in that order; junction bases with no gene match: 4. CDR1 is SGHNT, CDR2 YENEEA, per germline. The variable domain in full, with the rest retrieved from reference TRBV11-3 and TRBJ2-3, is EAGVVQSPRYKIIEKKQPVAFWCNPISGHNTLYWYLQNLGQGPELLIRYENEEAVDDSQLPKDRFSAERLKGVDSTLKIQPAELGDSAVYLCASSLVPSGGTDTQYFGPGTRLTVL.

The chain combines TRBV5-1 with TRBJ1-3; unclear D gene. The CDR3 covers 14 residues. Trimming cost V 0 bases and J 4 bases, with 8 bases left between them. Looked up from germline, CDR1 is SGHRS and CDR2 is YFSETQ. The CDR3, as DNA: TGCGCCAGCAGCTTGGACCCCCCAGGAAACACCATATATTTT. This translates into CASSLDPPGNTIYF.

The chain couples TRBV10-3 to TRBJ1-5, with D uncertain. Germline values: CDR1 ENHRY, CDR2 SYGVKD. Trimming removed 2 bases from V and 4 bases from J, with 3 bases in between. The CDR3 contains 12 residues. Here the CDR3 reads CAISEPNQPQHF. The CDR3 nucleotides are TGTGCCATCAGTGAGCCGAATCAGCCCCAGCATTTT.

This clone was observed once. The V call is TRBV5-1, the J call TRBJ1-4; no firm D call. V gave up 3 bases and J gave up 3 bases, with 12 bases separating them. Germline values: CDR1 SGHRS, CDR2 YFSETQ. This CDR3 is built from 15 residues. The CDR3 DNA reads as TGCGCCAGCAGCTCAATGGCAGGACCTAATGAAAAACTGTTTTTT. Protein product: CASSSMAGPNEKLFF. Looking up the rest from reference TRBV5-1 and TRBJ1-4 gives the full variable domain: KAGVTQTPRYLIKTRGQQVTLSCSPISGHRSVSWYQQTPGQGLQFLFEYFSETQRNKGNFPGRFSGRQFSNSRSEMNVSTLELGDSALYLCASSSMAGPNEKLFFGSGTQLSVL.

This clone was seen a handful of times. This chain connects TRBV6-8 to TRBJ2-5; D is possibly TRBD2 (5 bases). The CDR3 has 13 residues. The V end lost 8 bases, the J end lost 4 bases, and 14 bases lay between the germline ends. Looked up from germline, CDR1 is MNHGY and CDR2 is SAAAGT. CDR3 coding DNA: TGTGCCAGCGAATCATCGGGGTCAGAGACCCAGTACTTC. Translated: CASESSGSETQYF.

This clone is judged medium-sized. This sequence joins TRBV11-3 and TRBJ1-2, with a possible D match to TRBD1 (5 bases). Germline lookup yields CDR1 SGHNT and CDR2 YENEEA. The CDR3 sequence is 14 residues long. With 5 bases removed from V and 2 bases from J, the gap between germline ends came to 12 bases. CDR3 loop: CASSPDRSNYGYTF. The DNA of the CDR3 is TGTGCCAGCAGCCCTGACAGATCAAACTATGGCTACACCTTC.

The chain employs TRBV19 and TRBJ2-1; maybe TRBD2 (5 bases). V shed 4 bases and J shed 4 bases, with 11 bases lying between them. The CDR3 extends over 14 amino acids. CDR1 is LNHDA, CDR2 SQIVND, per germline (reference sequence). The CDR3 DNA is TGTGCCAGTAGTACCTTCGGGGTTTACAATGAGCAGTTCTTC. Translated: CASSTFGVYNEQFF. Full variable domain (missing parts from reference TRBV19 and TRBJ2-1): DGGITQSPKYLFRKEGQNVTLSCEQNLNHDAMYWYRQDPGQGLRLIYYSQIVNDFQKGDIAEGYSVSREKKESFPLTVTSAQKNPTAFYLCASSTFGVYNEQFFGPGTRLTVL.